This T cell receptor beta chain was recovered during a study of blood T cell repertoires in COVID-19. Source study methods: Researchers report that nucleated cell counts were estimated from reference gene primer amplification. The data were produced by immunoSEQ multiplex PCR, yet TCRdb's version contains in-frame clones alone and is incomplete. V and J calls and clone size are copied from that table; D and trimming were computed from the DNA. The top ten clones hold around 4.5% of a sample with about 40,000 clones, nearly 90% of them seen once. Germline V gene sequence: CDR1 SGHNT, CDR2 YYREEE (reference sequence). Losses at the gene ends were 0 bases for V and 4 bases for J; bases not matched to a gene: 6. The CDR3 is 15 amino acids.

The clonotype was recovered from a man between 60 and 75 years old with COVID-19, enrolled during active disease. The sample taken for sequencing was peripheral blood. This chain links TRBV5-4 with TRBJ1-2; 7 bases map to TRBD1. CDR3 amino acids: CASSLDPGGSYGYTF. The CDR3 nucleotides read TGTGCCAGCAGCTTGGATCCAGGGGGTAGCTATGGCTACACCTTC.